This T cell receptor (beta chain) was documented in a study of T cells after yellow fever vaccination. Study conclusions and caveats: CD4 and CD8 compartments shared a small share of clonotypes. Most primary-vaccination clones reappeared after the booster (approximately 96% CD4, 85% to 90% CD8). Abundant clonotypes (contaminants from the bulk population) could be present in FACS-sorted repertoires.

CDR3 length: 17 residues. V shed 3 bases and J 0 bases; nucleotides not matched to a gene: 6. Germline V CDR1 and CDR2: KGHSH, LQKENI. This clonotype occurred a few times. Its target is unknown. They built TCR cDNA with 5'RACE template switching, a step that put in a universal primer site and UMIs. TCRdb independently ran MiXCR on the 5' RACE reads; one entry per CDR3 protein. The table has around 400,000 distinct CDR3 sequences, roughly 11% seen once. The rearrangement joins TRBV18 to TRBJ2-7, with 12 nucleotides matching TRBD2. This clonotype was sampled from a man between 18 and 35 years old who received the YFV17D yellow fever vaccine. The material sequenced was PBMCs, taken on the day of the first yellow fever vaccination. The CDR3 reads CASSPIGLAGSSYEQYF. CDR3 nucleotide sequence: TGTGCCAGCTCACCGATAGGACTAGCGGGGAGCTCCTACGAGCAGTACTTC.